Below, one T cell receptor beta chain is given with its context. The antigen this receptor binds is unknown. There are no base qualities to consult, and no much larger clone falls within one base. CDR1 SGHRS and CDR2 YFSETQ are derived from the germline V gene. Reading from cysteine to phenylalanine, the CDR3 counts 15 amino acids. The retained sequence is limited to the CDR3, 45 bases, with the frame set at the first base. V is clipped by 1 base and J by 2 bases, and the sequence between their germline boundaries is 13 bases long. This sample is part of a study of cytomegalovirus exposure and HLA in healthy donors (dated 2017 in TCRdb). Study-level background: An earlier analysis of several hundred of the donors reported about 250 Gb of sequence data and 117 million unique TCR beta sequences from 150 million to 200 million T cells. Typing coverage differed by locus: A, B, C, DRB1 and DQB1 were typed in about 629-630 donors, DQA1 in 522, DPA1 in approximately 610, and DPB1 in just under 480. High-throughput TCR immunosequencing, statistical association of individual TCRs with disease status, and machine learning were combined to predict cytomegalovirus infection status. Rather than using new phenotypic data, the later analysis identified candidate immune exposures from TCR beta sequences and from how often those sequences occurred across donors. Class I and class II HLA loci were covered by the typing at four-digit resolution. Besides the first cohort of under 700 subjects, a separate validation cohort made up of around 120 different subjects was used. A later analysis re-examined previously published TCR beta repertoires from 610 or so donors and added high-resolution HLA genotyping to investigate patterns of TCR occurrence. To decide whether each TCR beta V gene segment behaved as functional or pseudogenic, an earlier analysis of nearly 600 of the donors relied on high-throughput TCR beta sequencing. An early release that covered 640 HLA-typed donors contained around 330 gigabases of sequencing data and 85 million to 100 million unique TCR sequences. Because of strong linkage in the cohort, five DR-DQ haplotypes were treated as single units for association and clustering. Of the roughly 400 genotyped donors, about 80% fell in the genetic ancestry cluster associated with self-reported Caucasian donors. The aim of the study was to test whether cataloging public T cell receptors could identify signatures of past pathogen exposure. A later genetic analysis took genome-wide SNP genotypes for about 65% of the 666 donors and used that subset as a discovery cohort. Donor age, sex, ethnicity and CMV serostatus were compiled alongside the repertoire data. Every repertoire in the discovery cohort had been generated on one and the same sequencing platform. Among some 400 genotyped donors of the cohort, an average of roughly 230,000 unique TCR beta nucleotide sequences was sequenced per donor, of which 15% to 20% were non-productive. The T cell repertoires of several hundred subjects were profiled by immunosequencing and related to cytomegalovirus serostatus. General study outcomes and caveats: The sequencing pipeline was judged likely to have produced a cluster of highly shared sequence variants as a technical artifact. Some IMGT-functional V segments, including TRBV6-2 and TRBV6-3, could not be distinguished by the 87-base-pair reads and were therefore excluded. A further reported finding was that TCR beta sequences accurately predicted the HLA-A and HLA-B alleles for most subjects in the first cohort. Compared with the roughly 670-donor mean, donors in an Asian-associated ancestry cluster had fewer N-insertions in productive TCRs, according to a later genetic analysis. An earlier analysis of around 500 of the donors showed that most TCR beta V segments appeared in productive rearrangements either about 87% or about 30% of the time, which broadly matched IMGT annotations. HLA typing was unavailable for some donors at each locus, so association tests used only the typed subset. Because counts were too low, more than 15 rarely observed V segments, including chromosome 9 orphons, were excluded from the earlier analysis of around 640 of the donors. Linkage disequilibrium might explain the correlated functional status among segregating V segments, but an unknown experimental factor could not be excluded. A later analysis found that most CMV-associated TCR beta chains appeared HLA-restricted, with HLA associations seemingly driven largely by CMV exposure. In a later analysis, the rate of TCR association differed among HLA loci, with DRB1 alleles having the most associated TCRs and HLA-C alleles having the fewest. In both the original and validation cohorts, the classifier was reported to diagnose cytomegalovirus status with high specificity and sensitivity. At a false discovery rate of 0.05, a later analysis linked under 20,000 TCR beta sequences to specific HLA alleles. Strong co-occurrence of HLA alleles, especially DR and DQ, made assigning TCR associations to individual alleles difficult. While some public TCRs were present in many individuals, most TCR sequences turned up only very rarely across donors. According to a later analysis, parvovirus B19, influenza, CMV and Epstein-Barr virus appeared linked to several top co-occurrence clusters. An association between a missense DCLRE1C variant and V-gene and J-gene trimming of TCR beta chains was found in a later genetic analysis and replicated in an independent cohort. In this cohort, only TCR beta chains were sequenced, and detectable features were limited by the absence of alpha or paired-chain data. Roughly uniform sequencing depth across donors was assumed in presence/absence analyses, although this assumption may not hold. Immune exposure information for the cohort was limited to CMV serostatus. In vitro tests confirmed that a few of the cytomegalovirus-associated TCR beta chains recognize cytomegalovirus antigens. The authors suggested that the approach could potentially be extended to other disease states and immunological phenotypes. Compared with equally common non-associated chains, HLA-associated TCR beta chains in a later analysis were more clonally expanded and had lower generation probabilities. The study listed approximately 160 TCR beta chains as associated with cytomegalovirus.

Library construction relied on the immunoSEQ multiplex PCR assay. A mixture of 60 forward primers for TCR Vbeta segments and 13 reverse primers for TCR Jbeta segments was used in the multiplex PCR. Amplification of the CDR3 region of rearranged TCR beta genes was performed with a multiplex PCR assay on genomic DNA. The amplified TCR beta libraries were sequenced on the Illumina HiSeq System as 87-base-pair reads. Concerning the study's data processing: A later analysis counted approximately 74 million unique TCR beta chains across the 690 or so repertoires, and around 9.9 million of these chains were shared by at least two donors. Raw reads were error-corrected and collapsed into unique sequences by a nearest-neighbor algorithm in which closely related sequences were merged to remove PCR and sequencing errors. CDR3 sequences were aligned to IMGT reference sequences to assign V, D and J gene segments. For a sequence to be retained, a match of at least six nucleotides was required to both a V gene segment and a J gene segment. A rearrangement counted as productive if the CDR3 had no stop codons and remained in frame with V and J, and every other rearrangement counted as non-productive. CDR3 was defined by IMGT convention, running from the second conserved V-encoded cysteine to the conserved J-encoded phenylalanine. Sequences without an unambiguous match to a single V gene segment were excluded from the earlier analysis of 450 to 650 of the donors. In an earlier analysis of almost 600 of the donors, a V segment was called functional when productive rearrangements were above 56.7%, and segregating when the standard deviation between donors exceeded 5%. A statistical classification framework was built for diagnosing cytomegalovirus status from the catalog of TCR beta chain sequences. A later analysis assigned V and J genes by comparing TCR nucleotide sequences with IMGT/GENE-DB human TR gene sequences. A later analysis assigned CDR3 sequences and most-parsimonious VDJ recombination scenarios with the TCRdist pipeline. In a later analysis, every TCR beta chain was defined by the combination of its CDR3 amino acid sequence and its V-gene family, and reads without a unique V-gene family were dropped. A later analysis removed 500 to 600 highly shared, low-generation-probability nucleotide sequences to deal with suspected cross-contamination and a sequencing artifact. For each public chain, a later analysis derived a clonal expansion index from normalized ranks of inferred template counts within each repertoire. A later analysis computed generation probabilities with a VDJ recombination model fitted to out-of-frame rearrangements, and checked the results against IGoR. A later analysis scored TCR-TCR, TCR-HLA and TCR-CMV co-occurrence with hypergeometric tests, applying a repertoire-size bias correction to TCR pairs. False discovery rates were estimated in a later analysis by permuting HLA or CMV assignments 20 times. In a later analysis, co-occurring TCRs were grouped using DBSCAN, with TCRdist sequence similarity added in when clustering inside HLA-allele-positive subsets. For co-occurrence clustering, repertoires with fewer than 30,000 or more than 120,000 public chains were excluded, along with roughly five repertoires with anomalous nucleotide sharing. Here the immuneACCESS table is served through TCRdb, limited to in-frame sequences with V and J called. Missing clones are a known gap in these copies; in checked studies unresolved V genes cover under half, and the rest lacks a known reason. That table furnishes V, J and clone size, whereas the DNA furnished D and trimming. This sample lists 90,000 to 100,000 clones; 80% to 85% were detected once. The top ten clonotypes cover roughly 1.4% of the sample.

In total, roughly 670 healthy bone marrow donors made up the cohort. At the time of sampling, every cohort member was nominally healthy, though immune exposures that went unrecorded were likely present. The donor was CMV seronegative and belonged to the group of 380 or so seronegative cohort members. Each donor provided a peripheral blood sample, and peripheral blood mononuclear cells were used for TCR beta sequencing. The Qiagen DNeasy Blood Extraction Kit was used to extract genomic DNA from the blood cell samples. The origin of this receptor is a man aged 40-55 years in good health and CMV-seronegative. The V gene is TRBV5-1 and the J gene is TRBJ2-7, and TRBD2 may be the D gene, going by 7 matching bases. The specimen was PBMCs. The CDR3 protein sequence reads: CASSLRAGDTYEQYF. The DNA sequence is as follows: TGCGCCAGCAGCTTGAGGGCGGGGGACACCTACGAGCAGTACTTC.